Shown below are 27 T cell receptor beta chains from a single sample sequenced in a study of cytomegalovirus exposure and HLA in healthy donors. PCR involved 60 Vbeta and 13 Jbeta primers. The protocol was immunoSEQ multiplex PCR, while the TCRdb copy is restricted to in-frame clones and leaves out a portion. The sample yields 120,000 to 150,000 clones, over 70% seen once. The source material was PBMCs. The source is a man between 35 and 55 years old in good health and CMV-seropositive.

The J gene is TRBJ2-3, the V gene TRBV2, with D hard to call. V was clipped by 4 bases and J by 1 base, with 3 bases between them. CDR1 and CDR2 from the germline V gene are SNHLY and FYNNEI. This CDR3 is built from 12 residues. The CDR3, as DNA: TGTGCCAGCAGTGCCGGCACAGATACGCAGTATTTT. It is translated as CASSAGTDTQYF.

This clone came up a few times. The V call is TRBV10-1, the J call TRBJ2-5; TRBD1 matches at 8 bases. CDR1 is WNHNN, CDR2 SYGVQD, per germline (reference sequence). This CDR3 region has 16 residues. The trim removed 0 bases at V and 5 bases at J, leaving 8 bases unmatched. The CDR3 coding sequence is TGCGCCAGCAGTGAGTCGGGGACAGGACTTTGGGAGACCCAGTACTTC. Translated: CASSESGTGLWETQYF.

The rearrangement uses TRBV27 and TRBJ2-3; possibly TRBD1 for D (5 bases). Germline CDR1 is MNHEY and CDR2 is SMNVEV (reference sequence). Trimming removed 3 bases at V and 1 base at J, with 14 bases between. The CDR3 has 16 residues. In DNA form, the CDR3 reads TGTGCCAGCAGTTTTGCTGCCCTGGGGCGCACAGATACGCAGTATTTT. It translates to CASSFAALGRTDTQYF.

The chain joins TRBV4-3 to TRBJ2-1; the D is unclear. V dropped 0 bases and J dropped 13 bases, with 10 bases sitting between them. Germline CDR1 LGHNA, CDR2 YSLEER. The CDR3 is 12 residues long. The CDR3 here is CASSQDRVRQFF. The CDR3 coding sequence is TGCGCCAGCAGCCAAGATCGGGTCAGACAGTTCTTC.

This rearrangement joins TRBV19 to TRBJ2-1; D is perhaps TRBD1 (7 bases). Germline loops: CDR1 LNHDA, CDR2 SQIVND (reference sequence). Trimming removed 8 bases at V and 1 base at J, with 12 bases between. This CDR3 has 14 amino acids. CDR3 DNA: TGTGCCAGTTTAGCAGGGGGGTCCTACAATGAGCAGTTCTTC. The encoded protein is CASLAGGSYNEQFF.

The chain links TRBV30 to TRBJ1-3; no firm D call. Germline assignment: CDR1 GTSNPN and CDR2 SVGIG (reference sequence). This CDR3 contains 12 residues. V was trimmed by 3 bases and J by 2 bases, leaving 5 bases between them. CDR3 in DNA: TGTGCCTGGAGGAAGCCTGGAAACACCATATATTTT. It translates to CAWRKPGNTIYF.

In its sample, this clone was seen once. The gene calls are TRBV27 and TRBJ2-7; 10 nucleotides match TRBD1. CDR3 length: 14 amino acids. Germline CDR1 and CDR2: MNHEY and SMNVEV (reference sequence). V dropped 6 bases and J dropped 4; count of bases not matched to a gene: 6. The DNA of the CDR3 is TGTGCCAGCAGCCCCGGGACAGGGGAGTACGAGCAGTACTTC. Protein product: CASSPGTGEYEQYF.

This clone was counted a few times. The V gene is TRBV27, the J gene TRBJ1-4, with 11 nucleotides matching TRBD1. J was trimmed by 4 bases and V by 6 bases; bases with no gene match: 7. This CDR3 spans 16 amino acids. Germline CDR1 and CDR2: MNHEY and SMNVEV (reference sequence). CDR3 DNA sequence: TGTGCCAGCAGATCCGGGACAGGGGGAATTAATGAAAAACTGTTTTTT. Translation gives CASRSGTGGINEKLFF.

V and J are TRBV9 and TRBJ2-2; D is perhaps TRBD1 (6 bases). Trimming took off 4 bases at V and 1 base at J, with 17 bases between the two ends. Germline V gene data show CDR1 as SGDLS and CDR2 as YYNGEE. The CDR3 totals 17 residues. The CDR3 here is CASSSPPGQVNTGELFF. CDR3 DNA sequence: TGTGCCAGCAGCTCCCCCCCGGGACAAGTGAACACCGGGGAGCTGTTTTTT. The variable domain in full, with the rest retrieved from reference TRBV9 and TRBJ2-2, is DSGVTQTPKHLITATGQRVTLRCSPRSGDLSVYWYQQSLDQGLQFLIQYYNGEERAKGNILERFSAQQFPDLHSELNLSSLELGDSALYFCASSSPPGQVNTGELFFGEGSRLTVL.

The chain has TRBV4-1 and TRBJ2-5, with a tentative D call TRBD2 (7 bases). The CDR3 loop spans 16 amino acids. Trimming took off 2 bases at V and 5 bases at J, with 18 bases between the two ends. Germline assignment: CDR1 MGHRA and CDR2 YSYEKL. The CDR3: CASSQSVSGGAETQYF. CDR3 sequence (DNA): TGCGCCAGCAGCCAATCAGTCTCGGGGGGCGCGGAGACCCAGTACTTC.

The chain recombines TRBV7-2 with TRBJ2-3, with D perhaps matching TRBD1 (5 bases). Germline CDR1 is SGHTA and CDR2 is FQGNSA. The V gene lost 1 base and the J gene lost 2 bases, with 13 bases spanning the gap. The CDR3 consists of 16 residues. CDR3 nucleotides: TGTGCCAGCAGCTTAGGACAGAATTTGAACACAGATACGCAGTATTTT. This translates into CASSLGQNLNTDTQYF.

The V call is TRBV7-2, the J call TRBJ1-1, with D unclear. Germline lookup yields CDR1 SGHTA and CDR2 FQGNSA. V lost 5 bases to trimming and J lost 5 bases, with 9 bases between them. This CDR3 has 12 residues. CDR3 sequence reads: CASSRLVTEAFF. CDR3 sequence (DNA): TGTGCCAGCAGCCGATTAGTGACTGAAGCTTTCTTT.

CDR3 coding DNA: TGTGCCAGCAGTTACTCGGGGGGTTATAGCAATCAGCCCCAGCATTTT. This sequence encodes CASSYSGGYSNQPQHF. This rearrangement joins TRBV6-6 to TRBJ1-5, with D perhaps TRBD1 (5 bases). Germline values: CDR1 MNHNY, CDR2 SVGAGI (reference sequence). V was trimmed by 0 bases and J by 0 bases, leaving 9 bases between them. The CDR3 totals 16 residues.

The V call is TRBV28, the J call TRBJ1-1; D not resolved. V lost 7 bases, J lost 1 base, and 16 bases lay in between. Germline assignment: CDR1 MDHEN and CDR2 SYDVKM. The CDR3 loop spans 15 amino acids. CDR3: CASTPWEGQNTEAFF. CDR3 sequence (DNA): TGTGCCAGCACCCCCTGGGAGGGTCAGAACACTGAAGCTTTCTTT.

The chain joins TRBV7-9 to TRBJ1-2, with D possibly matching TRBD1 (5 bases). V lost 5 bases to trimming and J lost 7 bases, with 17 bases between them. CDR1 SEHNR and CDR2 FQNEAQ come from the germline V gene (reference sequence). CDR3 size: 14 residues. The CDR3 bases are TGTGCCAGCAGCATCCCGACAGAATCGGGTGGCTACACCTTC. This sequence encodes CASSIPTESGGYTF.

The CDR3: CASSSWRTDTDTQYF. DNA for the CDR3: TGTGCCAGCTCATCTTGGAGGACAGACACAGATACGCAGTATTTT. The rearrangement uses TRBV18 and TRBJ2-3, with D tentatively TRBD1 (6 bases). The CDR3 totals 15 residues. Trimming took off 5 bases at V and 2 bases at J, with 14 bases between the two ends. Germline V gene lookup returns CDR1 KGHSH and CDR2 LQKENI.

The chain uses TRBV19 and TRBJ1-4; tentatively, D is TRBD1 (5 bases). Trimming removed 7 bases from V and 0 bases from J, with 9 bases in between. Germline CDR1 and CDR2: LNHDA and SQIVND (reference sequence). The CDR3 loop spans 14 amino acids. CDR3 DNA sequence: TGTGCCAGTACTCGGGGGACAACTAATGAAAAACTGTTTTTT. Amino acid sequence: CASTRGTTNEKLFF.

The chain links TRBV5-1 to TRBJ2-1; 8 bases are a match to TRBD2. The CDR3 is made up of 16 amino acids. V gave up 2 bases and J gave up 0 bases; unmatched junction bases: 4. In germline, CDR1 is SGHRS, CDR2 YFSETQ. CDR3 bases: TGCGCCAGCAGCTTACGCGGGAGGACCTCCTACAATGAGCAGTTCTTC. Amino acids: CASSLRGRTSYNEQFF.

The V call is TRBV2, the J call TRBJ2-2, with 7 bases matching TRBD2. Germline V lookup: CDR1 SNHLY, CDR2 FYNNEI. The CDR3 covers 15 residues. V lost 2 bases to trimming and J lost 4 bases; unmatched junction nucleotides: 4. As DNA, the CDR3 is TGTGCCAGCAGTGAATGGGAGGGCGGCACCGGGGAGCTGTTTTTT. Protein product: CASSEWEGGTGELFF.

The rearrangement joins TRBV6-5 to TRBJ1-4; D is undetermined. CDR3 length equals 14 residues. Germline V gene sequence: CDR1 MNHEY, CDR2 SVGAGI. Trimming shortened V by 7 bases and J by 4 bases, and 13 bases separated the two germline ends. CDR3 DNA sequence: TGTGCCAGCAAACCGGGAGATATTAATGAAAAACTGTTTTTT. Protein: CASKPGDINEKLFF.

J is TRBJ1-1 and V is TRBV5-1; D is unclear. This CDR3 is built from 13 residues. The V and J ends lost 1 base and 2 bases respectively, with 6 bases between them. From germline, CDR1 is SGHRS and CDR2 YFSETQ. The CDR3 region is CASSLIPNTEAFF. CDR3 nucleotide sequence: TGCGCCAGCAGCTTGATCCCAAACACTGAAGCTTTCTTT.

V usage is TRBV18 and J usage is TRBJ1-2; 7 bases fit TRBD1. Germline lookup yields CDR1 KGHSH and CDR2 LQKENI. Unmatched junction bases numbered 6, after V lost 0 bases and J lost 2 bases. The CDR3 loop spans 16 amino acids. The chain's CDR3 is CASSPPPGQSNYGYTF. DNA for the CDR3: TGTGCCAGCTCACCACCGCCGGGACAGAGCAACTATGGCTACACCTTC.

The V and J genes are TRBV5-1 and TRBJ1-1, with 9 bases identical to TRBD1. CDR1 is SGHRS and CDR2 is YFSETQ in the germline V gene. V was pared by 4 bases and J by 0 bases, with 16 bases of the junction left unmatched. The CDR3 length is 19 residues. CDR3 amino acids: CASSLGPGQGDFMNTEAFF. For the CDR3, the DNA is TGCGCCAGCAGCCTAGGACCGGGACAGGGTGATTTCATGAACACTGAAGCTTTCTTT.

This clone was observed a handful of times. The chain employs TRBV7-9 and TRBJ2-3; D possibly corresponds to TRBD1 (5 bases). CDR3 size: 12 residues. Germline values: CDR1 SEHNR, CDR2 FQNEAQ (reference sequence). V lost 4 bases and J lost 4, with 6 bases in between. The CDR3 spells CASSSGSDTQYF. The CDR3 nucleotides are TGTGCCAGCAGCTCAGGGTCAGATACGCAGTATTTT.

The J gene is TRBJ2-7, the V gene TRBV18; TRBD2 aligns across 13 bases. The V and J ends lost 0 bases and 4 bases, in that order; junction bases with no gene match: 0. Germline V lookup: CDR1 KGHSH, CDR2 LQKENI. The CDR3 extends over 15 amino acids. The CDR3: CASSPPGLAGYEQYF. The DNA for the CDR3 is TGTGCCAGCTCACCACCGGGACTAGCGGGATACGAGCAGTACTTC.

The CDR3: CASIRGDTQYF. CDR3 coding DNA: TGCGCCAGCATACGCGGAGATACGCAGTATTTT. The V and J genes are TRBV5-1 and TRBJ2-3; D not resolved. V was pared by 6 bases and J by 5 bases, with 7 bases between. This CDR3 has 11 amino acids. Per germline, CDR1 SGHRS and CDR2 YFSETQ.

The rearrangement joins TRBV9 to TRBJ2-5; 10 nucleotides line up with TRBD2. The CDR3 is made up of 14 amino acids. V was pared by 4 bases and J by 2 bases, with 2 bases of the junction left unmatched. In germline, CDR1 is SGDLS, CDR2 YYNGEE. DNA of the CDR3: TGTGCCAGCAGCCTTAGCGGGGGGCAAGAGACCCAGTACTTC. This translates into CASSLSGGQETQYF.